The clone carrying this TCR beta chain showed up just once. A much larger clone sits a single nucleotide away, making a read error possible. From blood, about 240-550 ng of genomic DNA served as TRB template. This entry belongs to a study of T and B cells in COVID-19 patients. BIOMED2 TRB-A/B primer pools were used in multiplex TRB PCR. In TCRdb, the multiplex PCR reads were re-called with MiXCR into one record per CDR3 protein. The sample lists over 8,000 distinct CDR3 sequences; 37% were seen once. This CDR3 contains 15 residues. J was trimmed by 0 bases and V by 8 bases; bases with no gene match: 11. CDR1 is SQVTM, CDR2 ANQGSEA, per germline.

This TCR came from a human donor with active COVID-19. The specimen sequenced was blood. The J gene is TRBJ2-3, the V gene TRBV29-1; 7 bases map to TRBD1. This CDR3 is CSPGTGQSSTDTQYF. CDR3 nucleotides: TGCAGCCCCGGAACGGGACAGTCTAGCACAGATACGCAGTATTTT.